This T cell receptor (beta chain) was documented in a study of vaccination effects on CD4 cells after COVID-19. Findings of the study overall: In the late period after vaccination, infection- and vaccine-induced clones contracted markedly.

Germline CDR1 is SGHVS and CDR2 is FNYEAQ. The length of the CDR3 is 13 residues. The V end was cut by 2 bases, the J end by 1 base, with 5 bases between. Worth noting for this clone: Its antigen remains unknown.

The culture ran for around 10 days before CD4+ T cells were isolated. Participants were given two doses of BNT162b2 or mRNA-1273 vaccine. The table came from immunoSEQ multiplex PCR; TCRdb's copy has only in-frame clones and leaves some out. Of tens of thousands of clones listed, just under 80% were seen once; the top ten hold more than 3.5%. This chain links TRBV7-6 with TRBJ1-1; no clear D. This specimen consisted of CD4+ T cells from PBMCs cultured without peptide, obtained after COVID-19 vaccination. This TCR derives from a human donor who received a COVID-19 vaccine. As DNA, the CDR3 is TGTGCCAGCAGCTTATCAGCGAACACTGAAGCTTTCTTT. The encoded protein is CASSLSANTEAFF. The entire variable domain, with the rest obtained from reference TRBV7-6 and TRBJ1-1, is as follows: GAGVSQSPRYKVTKRGQDVALRCDPISGHVSLYWYRQALGQGPEFLTYFNYEAQQDKSGLPNDRFSAERPEGSISTLTIQRTEQRDSAMYRCASSLSANTEAFFGQGTRLTVV.